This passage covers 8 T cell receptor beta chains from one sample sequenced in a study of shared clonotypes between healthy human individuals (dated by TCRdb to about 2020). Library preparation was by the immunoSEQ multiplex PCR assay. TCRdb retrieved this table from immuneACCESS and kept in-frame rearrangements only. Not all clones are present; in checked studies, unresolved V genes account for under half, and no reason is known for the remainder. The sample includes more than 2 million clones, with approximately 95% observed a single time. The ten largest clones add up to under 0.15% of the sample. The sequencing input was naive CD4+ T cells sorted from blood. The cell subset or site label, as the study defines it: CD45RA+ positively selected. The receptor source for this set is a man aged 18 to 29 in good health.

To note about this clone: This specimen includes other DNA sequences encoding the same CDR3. The CDR3: CASSLGLAGDYEQYF. The CDR3 DNA follows: TGTGCCAGCAGCTTGGGTCTAGCGGGCGACTACGAGCAGTACTTC. The chain combines TRBV5-4 with TRBJ2-7; 8 bases agree with TRBD2. This CDR3 is 15 amino acids long. Trimming took 0 bases from V and 3 from J; bases not matched to a gene: 5. CDR1 and CDR2 from the germline V gene are SGHNT and YYREEE (reference sequence).

For the CDR3, the DNA is TGTGCCAGCAGGGGCGCCGCGGGAGTTTACGAGCAGTACTTC. It codes for CASRGAAGVYEQYF. The J gene is TRBJ2-7, the V gene TRBV6-1, with TRBD2 identical over 7 bases. The CDR3 runs 14 residues. V was pared by 6 bases and J by 4 bases, with 9 bases of the junction left unmatched. CDR1 and CDR2 (germline): MNHNS, SASEGT.

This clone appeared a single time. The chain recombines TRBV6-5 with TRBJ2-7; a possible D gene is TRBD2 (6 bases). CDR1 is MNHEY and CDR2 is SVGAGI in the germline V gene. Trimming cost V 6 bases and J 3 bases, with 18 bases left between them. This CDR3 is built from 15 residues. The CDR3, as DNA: TGTGCCAGCAGGCCCGCGGGGCGTCTAAGCTACGAGCAGTACTTC. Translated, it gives CASRPAGRLSYEQYF.

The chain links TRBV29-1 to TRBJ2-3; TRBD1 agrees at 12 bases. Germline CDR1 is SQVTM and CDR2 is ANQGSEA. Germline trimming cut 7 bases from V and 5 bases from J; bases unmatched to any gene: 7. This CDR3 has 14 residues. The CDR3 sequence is CSALGQGAVDTQYF. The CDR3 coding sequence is TGCAGCGCCCTGGGACAGGGGGCCGTAGATACGCAGTATTTT.

The CDR3 protein is CASSQGAREYF. The DNA of the CDR3 is TGTGCCAGCAGCCAAGGGGCCCGTGAGTACTTC. The genes are TRBV14 and TRBJ2-7; no firm D call. In germline, CDR1 is SGHDN, CDR2 FVKESK. This CDR3 spans 11 amino acids. The V end lost 1 base, the J end lost 11 bases, and 9 bases lay between the germline ends.

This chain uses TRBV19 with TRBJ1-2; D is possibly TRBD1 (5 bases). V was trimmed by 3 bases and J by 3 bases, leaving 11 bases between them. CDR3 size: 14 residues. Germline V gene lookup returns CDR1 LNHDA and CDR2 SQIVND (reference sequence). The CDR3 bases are TGTGCCAGTAGTATGGGGGATCGTCACTATGGCTACACCTTC. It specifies CASSMGDRHYGYTF.

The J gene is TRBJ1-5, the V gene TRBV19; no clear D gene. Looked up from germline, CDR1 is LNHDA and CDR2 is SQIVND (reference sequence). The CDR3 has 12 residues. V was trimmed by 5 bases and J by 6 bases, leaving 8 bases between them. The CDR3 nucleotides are TGTGCCAGTAGTTTCGGCCCTCAGCCCCAGCATTTT. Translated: CASSFGPQPQHF.

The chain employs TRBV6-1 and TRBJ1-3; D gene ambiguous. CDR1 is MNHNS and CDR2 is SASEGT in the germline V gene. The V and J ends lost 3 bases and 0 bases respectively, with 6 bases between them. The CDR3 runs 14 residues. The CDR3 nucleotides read TGTGCCAGCAGTGACGGCAACTCTGGAAACACCATATATTTT. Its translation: CASSDGNSGNTIYF.